Sequencing of this T cell receptor beta chain was carried out in a study of OX40 agonist ivuxolimab in advanced cancers. Study-level results: The specificity for antigen of the expanded peripheral T cells was not determined.

Repertoires were generated with immunoSEQ multiplex PCR, while TCRdb's copy carries only in-frame clones and drops some. This sample has approximately 77,000 clones; 91% occur once, and the top ten carry roughly 15%. The CDR3 length is 18 residues. Trimming removed 0 bases from V and 0 bases from J, with 15 bases in between. From germline, CDR1 is LGHNA and CDR2 YNFKEQ. Comments on this clone: Its specificity is unknown.

This receptor was identified in an adult with an advanced solid tumor such as melanoma, head and neck, liver or kidney cancer. V usage is TRBV4-2 and J usage is TRBJ1-5, with a weak D call TRBD1 (5 bases). The sample consisted of CD4+ or CD8+ T cells sorted from blood, taken in a trial of the OX40 agonist ivuxolimab. CDR3 sequence: CASSQEGASPYSNQPQHF. CDR3 coding DNA: TGTGCCAGCAGCCAAGAAGGGGCATCTCCTTATAGCAATCAGCCCCAGCATTTT.